This TCR beta chain was identified in a study of blood T cell repertoires in COVID-19. About the research overall: The samples span acute and convalescent COVID-19 from the United States, Italy and Spain.

Authors' processing steps: Reference gene primer amplification in the assay estimated nucleated cell counts. Method: immunoSEQ multiplex PCR; TCRdb's copy keeps in-frame clones and lacks some. The V and J calls and the clone size are those of that table, but D and trimming were determined from the DNA. The sample shows 170,000 or so clones, approximately 80% of them seen only once. Looked up from germline, CDR1 is SQVTM and CDR2 is ANQGSEA. This CDR3 region has 15 residues. With 4 bases clipped from V and 2 bases from J, the junction kept 6 bases outside the gene matches. The V gene is TRBV29-1, the J gene TRBJ1-3, with TRBD1 matching 9 bases. The sequence was obtained from an older woman with acute or convalescent COVID-19. Sequencing was performed on peripheral blood. The CDR3 is CSVGGTGSAGNTIYF. The CDR3 nucleotides are TGCAGCGTTGGGGGGACAGGGAGTGCTGGAAACACCATATATTTT.